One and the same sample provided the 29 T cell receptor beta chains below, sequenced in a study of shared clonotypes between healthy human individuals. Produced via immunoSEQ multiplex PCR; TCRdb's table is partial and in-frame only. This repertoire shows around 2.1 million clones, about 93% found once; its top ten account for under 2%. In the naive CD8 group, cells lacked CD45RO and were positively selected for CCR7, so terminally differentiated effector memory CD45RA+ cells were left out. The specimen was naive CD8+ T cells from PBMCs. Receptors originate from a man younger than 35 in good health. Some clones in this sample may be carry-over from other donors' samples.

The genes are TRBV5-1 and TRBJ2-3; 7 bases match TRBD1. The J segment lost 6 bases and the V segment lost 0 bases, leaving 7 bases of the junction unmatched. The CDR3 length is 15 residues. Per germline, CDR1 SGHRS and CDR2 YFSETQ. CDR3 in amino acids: CASSLGQGIVDTQYF. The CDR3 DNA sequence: TGCGCCAGCAGCTTGGGACAGGGAATCGTGGATACGCAGTATTTT.

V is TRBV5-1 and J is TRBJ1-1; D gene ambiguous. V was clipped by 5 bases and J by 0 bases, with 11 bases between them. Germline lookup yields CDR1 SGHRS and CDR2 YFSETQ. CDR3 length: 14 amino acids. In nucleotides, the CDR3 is TGCGCCAGCAGATCCACCATGCTGAACACTGAAGCTTTCTTT. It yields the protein CASRSTMLNTEAFF.

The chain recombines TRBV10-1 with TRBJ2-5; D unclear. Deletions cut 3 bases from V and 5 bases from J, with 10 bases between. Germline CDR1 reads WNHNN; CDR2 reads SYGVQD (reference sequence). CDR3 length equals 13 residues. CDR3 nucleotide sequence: TGCGCCAGCAGTGAATTTCCGAGCGAGACCCAGTACTTC. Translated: CASSEFPSETQYF.

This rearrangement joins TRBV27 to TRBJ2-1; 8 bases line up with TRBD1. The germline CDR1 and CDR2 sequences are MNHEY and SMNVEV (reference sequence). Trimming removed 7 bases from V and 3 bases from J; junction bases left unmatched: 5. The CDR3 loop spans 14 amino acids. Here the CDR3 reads CASTSGTGYNEQFF. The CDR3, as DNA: TGTGCCAGCACCTCCGGGACAGGCTACAATGAGCAGTTCTTC.

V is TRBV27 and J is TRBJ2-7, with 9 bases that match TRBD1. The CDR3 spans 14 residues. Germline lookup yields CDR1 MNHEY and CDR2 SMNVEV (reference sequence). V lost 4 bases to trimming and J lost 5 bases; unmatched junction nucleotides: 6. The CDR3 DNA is TGTGCCAGCAGTTCTCGGGACAGGGCCCACGAGCAGTACTTC. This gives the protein CASSSRDRAHEQYF.

The CDR3 DNA follows: TGTGCCAGCAGTTGGCAGCCTTCCTACGAGCAGTACTTC. It specifies CASSWQPSYEQYF. The chain employs TRBV28 and TRBJ2-7, with unresolved D. Deletions cut 4 bases from V and 1 base from J, with 8 bases between. This CDR3 has 13 amino acids. From germline, CDR1 is MDHEN and CDR2 SYDVKM.

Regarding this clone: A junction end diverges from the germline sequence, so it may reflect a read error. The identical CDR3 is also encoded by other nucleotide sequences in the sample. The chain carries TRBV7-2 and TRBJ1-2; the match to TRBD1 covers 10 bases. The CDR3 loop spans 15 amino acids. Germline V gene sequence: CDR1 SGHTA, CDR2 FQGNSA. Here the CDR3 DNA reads TGTGCCAGCAGCTTAAAGGGACAGGGGAACGATGGCTACACTTTC. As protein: CASSLKGQGNDGYTF.

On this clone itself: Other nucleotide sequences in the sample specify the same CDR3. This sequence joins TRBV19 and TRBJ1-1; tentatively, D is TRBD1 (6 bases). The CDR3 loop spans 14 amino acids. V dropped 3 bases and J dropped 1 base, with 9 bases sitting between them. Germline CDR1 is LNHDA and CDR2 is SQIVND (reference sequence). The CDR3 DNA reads TGTGCCAGTAGTATCGGGGGGGCGAACACTGAAGCTTTCTTT. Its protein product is CASSIGGANTEAFF.

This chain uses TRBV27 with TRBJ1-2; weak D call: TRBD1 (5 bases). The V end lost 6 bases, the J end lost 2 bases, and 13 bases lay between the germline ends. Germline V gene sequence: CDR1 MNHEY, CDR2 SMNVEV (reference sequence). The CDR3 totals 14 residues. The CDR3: CASSPYDSNYGYTF. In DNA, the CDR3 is TGTGCCAGCAGCCCATATGACAGCAACTATGGCTACACCTTC.

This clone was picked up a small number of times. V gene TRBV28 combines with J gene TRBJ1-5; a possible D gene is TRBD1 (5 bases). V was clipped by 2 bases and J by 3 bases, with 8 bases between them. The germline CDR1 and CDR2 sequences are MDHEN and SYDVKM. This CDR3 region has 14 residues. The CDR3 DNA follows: TGTGCCAGCAGTTTACTGGGGGTCAATCAGCCCCAGCATTTT. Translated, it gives CASSLLGVNQPQHF.

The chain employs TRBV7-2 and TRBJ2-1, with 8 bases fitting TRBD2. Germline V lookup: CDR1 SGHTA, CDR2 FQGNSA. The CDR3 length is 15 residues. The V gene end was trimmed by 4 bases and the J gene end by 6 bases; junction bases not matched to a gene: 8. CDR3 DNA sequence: TGTGCCAGCAGCTGGGGACTAGGGGCTCCCAATGAGCAGTTCTTC. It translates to CASSWGLGAPNEQFF.

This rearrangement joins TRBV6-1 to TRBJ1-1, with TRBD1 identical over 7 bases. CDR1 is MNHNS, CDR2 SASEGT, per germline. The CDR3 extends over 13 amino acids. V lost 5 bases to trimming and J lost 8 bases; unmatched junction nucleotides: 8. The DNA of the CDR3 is TGTGCCAGCAGTTCTCCCGGGACAGTAGAAGCTTTCTTT. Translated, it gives CASSSPGTVEAFF.

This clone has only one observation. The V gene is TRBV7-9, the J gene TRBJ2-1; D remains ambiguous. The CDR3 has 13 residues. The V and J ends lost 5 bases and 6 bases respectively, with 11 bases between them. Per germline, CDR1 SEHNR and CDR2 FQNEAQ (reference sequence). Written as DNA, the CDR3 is TGTGCCAGCAGCCCCCCCAGGCCCAATGAGCAGTTCTTC. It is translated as CASSPPRPNEQFF.

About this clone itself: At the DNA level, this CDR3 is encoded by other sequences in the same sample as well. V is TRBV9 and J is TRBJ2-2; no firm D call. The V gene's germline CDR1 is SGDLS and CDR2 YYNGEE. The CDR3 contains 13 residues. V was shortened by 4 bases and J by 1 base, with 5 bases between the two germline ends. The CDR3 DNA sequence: TGTGCCAGCAGCCCCGGGAACACCGGGGAGCTGTTTTTT. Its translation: CASSPGNTGELFF.

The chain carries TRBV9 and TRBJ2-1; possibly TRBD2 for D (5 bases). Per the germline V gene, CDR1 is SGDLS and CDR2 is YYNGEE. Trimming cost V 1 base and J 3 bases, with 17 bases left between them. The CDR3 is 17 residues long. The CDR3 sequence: CASSVFPDVGSYNEQFF. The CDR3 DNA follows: TGTGCCAGCAGCGTATTCCCCGACGTGGGGAGCTACAATGAGCAGTTCTTC. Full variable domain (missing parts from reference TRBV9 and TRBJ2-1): DSGVTQTPKHLITATGQRVTLRCSPRSGDLSVYWYQQSLDQGLQFLIQYYNGEERAKGNILERFSAQQFPDLHSELNLSSLELGDSALYFCASSVFPDVGSYNEQFFGPGTRLTVL.

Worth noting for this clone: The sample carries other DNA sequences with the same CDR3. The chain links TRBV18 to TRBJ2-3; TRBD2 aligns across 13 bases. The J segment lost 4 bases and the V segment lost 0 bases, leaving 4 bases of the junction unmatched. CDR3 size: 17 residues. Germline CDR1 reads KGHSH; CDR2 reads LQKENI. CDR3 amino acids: CASSPPGLAGVSDTQYF. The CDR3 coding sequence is TGTGCCAGCTCACCACCCGGACTAGCGGGAGTATCAGATACGCAGTATTTT.

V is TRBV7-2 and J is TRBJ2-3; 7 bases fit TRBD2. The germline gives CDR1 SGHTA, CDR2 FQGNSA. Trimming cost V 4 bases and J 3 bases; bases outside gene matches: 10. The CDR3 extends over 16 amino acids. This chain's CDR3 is CASSSEGLGGTDTQYF. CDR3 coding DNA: TGTGCCAGCAGCTCGGAGGGGCTCGGGGGGACAGATACGCAGTATTTT.

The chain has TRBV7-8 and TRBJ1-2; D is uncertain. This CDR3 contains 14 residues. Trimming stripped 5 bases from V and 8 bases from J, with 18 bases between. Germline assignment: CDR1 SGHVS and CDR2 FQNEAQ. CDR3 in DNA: TGTGCCAGCAGCCCCCTTAGACAATCTGGAGGCTACACCTTC. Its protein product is CASSPLRQSGGYTF.

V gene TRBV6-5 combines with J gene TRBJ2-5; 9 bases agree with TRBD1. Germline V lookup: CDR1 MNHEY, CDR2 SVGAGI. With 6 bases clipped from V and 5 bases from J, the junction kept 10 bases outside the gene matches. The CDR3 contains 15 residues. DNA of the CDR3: TGTGCCAGCAGCCCCGGGTCGGACAGGGGTGAGACCCAGTACTTC. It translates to CASSPGSDRGETQYF.

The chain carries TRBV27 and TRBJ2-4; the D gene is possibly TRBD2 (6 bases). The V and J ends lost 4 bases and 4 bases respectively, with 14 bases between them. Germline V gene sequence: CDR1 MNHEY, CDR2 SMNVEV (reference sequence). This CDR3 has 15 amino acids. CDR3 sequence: CASSSPGGGKNIQYF. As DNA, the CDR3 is TGTGCCAGCAGTTCACCCGGGGGTGGGAAAAACATTCAGTACTTC.

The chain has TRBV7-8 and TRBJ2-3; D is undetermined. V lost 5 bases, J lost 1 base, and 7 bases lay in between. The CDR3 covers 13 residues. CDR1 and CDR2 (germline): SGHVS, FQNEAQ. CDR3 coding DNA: TGTGCCAGCAGCACTAAGGGCACAGATACGCAGTATTTT. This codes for CASSTKGTDTQYF.

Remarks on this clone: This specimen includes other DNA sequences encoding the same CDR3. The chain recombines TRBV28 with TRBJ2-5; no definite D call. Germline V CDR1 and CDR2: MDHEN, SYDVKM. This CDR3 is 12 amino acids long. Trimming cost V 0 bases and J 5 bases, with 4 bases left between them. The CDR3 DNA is TGTGCCAGCAGTTTATGGGGTGAGACCCAGTACTTC. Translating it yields CASSLWGETQYF. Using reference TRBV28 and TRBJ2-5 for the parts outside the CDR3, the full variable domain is DVKVTQSSRYLVKRTGEKVFLECVQDMDHENMFWYRQDPGLGLRLIYFSYDVKMKEKGDIPEGYSVSREKKERFSLILESASTNQTSMYLCASSLWGETQYFGPGTRLLVL.

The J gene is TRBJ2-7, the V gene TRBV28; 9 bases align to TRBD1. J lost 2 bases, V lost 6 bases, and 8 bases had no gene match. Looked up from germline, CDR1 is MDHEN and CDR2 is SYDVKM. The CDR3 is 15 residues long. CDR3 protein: CASRTRTGDAYEQYF. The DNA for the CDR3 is TGTGCCAGCAGAACGAGGACAGGGGACGCCTACGAGCAGTACTTC. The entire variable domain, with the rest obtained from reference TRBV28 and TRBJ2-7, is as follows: DVKVTQSSRYLVKRTGEKVFLECVQDMDHENMFWYRQDPGLGLRLIYFSYDVKMKEKGDIPEGYSVSREKKERFSLILESASTNQTSMYLCASRTRTGDAYEQYFGPGTRLTVT.

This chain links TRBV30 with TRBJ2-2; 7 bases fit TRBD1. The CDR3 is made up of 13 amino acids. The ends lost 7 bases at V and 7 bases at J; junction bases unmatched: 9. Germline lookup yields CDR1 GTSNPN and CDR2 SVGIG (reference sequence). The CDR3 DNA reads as TGTGCCTTGGCCGACAGGGTAGGCGGGGAGCTGTTTTTT. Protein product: CALADRVGGELFF. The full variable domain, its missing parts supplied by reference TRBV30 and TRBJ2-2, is SQTIHQWPATLVQPVGSPLSLECTVEGTSNPNLYWYRQAAGRGLQLLFYSVGIGQISSEVPQNLSASRPQDRQFILSSKKLLLSDSGFYLCALADRVGGELFFGEGSRLTVL.

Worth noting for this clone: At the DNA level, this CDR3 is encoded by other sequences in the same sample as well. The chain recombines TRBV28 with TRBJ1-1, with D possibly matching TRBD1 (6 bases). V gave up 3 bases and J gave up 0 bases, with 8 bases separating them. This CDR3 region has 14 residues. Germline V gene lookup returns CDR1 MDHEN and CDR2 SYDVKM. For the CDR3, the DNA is TGTGCCAGCAGTTTCCGGGGGCTGAACACTGAAGCTTTCTTT. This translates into CASSFRGLNTEAFF.

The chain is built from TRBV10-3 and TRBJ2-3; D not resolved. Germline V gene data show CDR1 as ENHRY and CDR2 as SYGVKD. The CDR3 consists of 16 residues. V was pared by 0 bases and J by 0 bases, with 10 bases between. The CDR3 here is CAISESSVTSTDTQYF. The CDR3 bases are TGTGCCATCAGTGAGTCAAGCGTAACTAGCACAGATACGCAGTATTTT.

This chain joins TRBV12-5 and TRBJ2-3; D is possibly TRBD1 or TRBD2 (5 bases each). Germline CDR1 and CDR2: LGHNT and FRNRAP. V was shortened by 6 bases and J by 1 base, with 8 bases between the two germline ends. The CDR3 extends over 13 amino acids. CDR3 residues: CASGGDRTDTQYF. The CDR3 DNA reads TGTGCTAGTGGCGGGGACCGCACAGATACGCAGTATTTT.

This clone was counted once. The CDR3 here is CASSFNLWREQYF. As DNA, the CDR3 is TGTGCCAGCAGTTTTAACCTATGGAGGGAGCAGTACTTC. The chain has TRBV27 and TRBJ2-7; TRBD2 might be the D (5 bases). The CDR3 spans 13 residues. The germline V and J ends were trimmed by 3 bases and 7 bases, with 13 bases remaining between them. CDR1 is MNHEY and CDR2 is SMNVEV in the germline V gene (reference sequence).

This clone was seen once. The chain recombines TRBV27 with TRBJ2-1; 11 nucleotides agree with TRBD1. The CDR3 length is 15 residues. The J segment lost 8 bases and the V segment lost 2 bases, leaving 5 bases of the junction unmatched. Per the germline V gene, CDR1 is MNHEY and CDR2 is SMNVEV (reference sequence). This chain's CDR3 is CASSLGTGGFYEQFF. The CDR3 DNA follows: TGTGCCAGCAGTTTAGGGACAGGGGGTTTCTATGAGCAGTTCTTC.